These 29 T cell receptor beta chains were sequenced from one sample in a study of blood T cell repertoires in COVID-19. Only in-frame clones appear in the TCRdb table, and some are missing; sequencing was by immunoSEQ multiplex PCR. The sample contains more than 55,000 clones, about 90% of which appear only once. Material: peripheral blood. The receptors shown here come from a human donor with active COVID-19. The donor label of this sample is uncertain.

A few counts support this clone. J is TRBJ1-2 and V is TRBV5-1, with 7 bases that match TRBD1. Losses at the gene ends were 4 bases for V and 2 bases for J; bases not matched to a gene: 8. CDR3 length: 15 amino acids. Germline lookup yields CDR1 SGHRS and CDR2 YFSETQ. This CDR3 is CASSKEPGQNYGYTF. The CDR3 DNA reads TGCGCCAGCAGCAAAGAGCCGGGACAGAACTATGGCTACACCTTC.

This chain uses TRBV19 with TRBJ1-2, with unresolved D. CDR1 LNHDA and CDR2 SQIVND come from the germline V gene (reference sequence). The length of the CDR3 is 13 residues. V was clipped by 4 bases and J by 6 bases, with 12 bases between them. CDR3: CASSSPGGNGYTF. The CDR3 DNA reads as TGTGCCAGTAGTAGCCCCGGAGGGAATGGCTACACCTTC. The variable domain in full, with the rest retrieved from reference TRBV19 and TRBJ1-2, is DGGITQSPKYLFRKEGQNVTLSCEQNLNHDAMYWYRQDPGQGLRLIYYSQIVNDFQKGDIAEGYSVSREKKESFPLTVTSAQKNPTAFYLCASSSPGGNGYTFGSGTRLTVV.

The chain links TRBV7-3 to TRBJ2-1; D might be TRBD2 (6 bases). CDR3 length equals 15 residues. Germline assignment: CDR1 SGHTA and CDR2 FQGTGA. V lost 5 bases and J lost 5, with 16 bases in between. The CDR3 region has the DNA TGTGCCAGCAGCCCTCGGGGAGGAGGGGACAATGAGCAGTTCTTC. It is translated as CASSPRGGGDNEQFF.

There are a few counts of this clone. The rearrangement uses TRBV7-9 and TRBJ2-2; 8 bases match TRBD1. The CDR3 runs to 14 residues. Germline CDR1 and CDR2: SEHNR and FQNEAQ (reference sequence). V lost 3 bases, J lost 7 bases, and 4 bases stayed unmatched. CDR3 sequence (DNA): TGTGCCAGCAGCTTGGACAGGGTAGACGGGGAGCTGTTTTTT. Residues: CASSLDRVDGELFF.

The chain joins TRBV27 to TRBJ2-7; 8 nucleotides match TRBD1. J gave up 0 bases and V 4 bases, and 2 bases lay outside the gene matches. CDR1 and CDR2 (germline): MNHEY, SMNVEV (reference sequence). This CDR3 comprises 14 residues. CDR3 region: CASSWTGSSYEQYF. The CDR3 coding sequence is TGTGCCAGCAGTTGGACAGGGAGCTCCTACGAGCAGTACTTC.

J is TRBJ2-1 and V is TRBV9, with D perhaps matching TRBD1 (6 bases). Trimming cost V 7 bases and J 4 bases, with 12 bases left between them. CDR1 is SGDLS, CDR2 YYNGEE, per germline. This CDR3 has 13 residues. In nucleotides, the CDR3 is TGTGCCAGCGGCCACGGGACATACAATGAGCAGTTCTTC. This gives the protein CASGHGTYNEQFF.

The V and J genes are TRBV11-2 and TRBJ2-7; TRBD2 aligns across 7 bases. After removal of 0 bases from V and 0 bases from J, the junction contained 8 bases not matched to a gene. This CDR3 contains 17 residues. Germline assignment: CDR1 SGHAT and CDR2 FQNNGV. The CDR3 sequence is CASSLDGGLKDSYEQYF. The CDR3 DNA sequence: TGTGCCAGCAGCTTAGATGGGGGACTAAAAGACTCCTACGAGCAGTACTTC. Using reference TRBV11-2 and TRBJ2-7 for the parts outside the CDR3, the full variable domain is EAGVAQSPRYKIIEKRQSVAFWCNPISGHATLYWYQQILGQGPKLLIQFQNNGVVDDSQLPKDRFSAERLKGVDSTLKIQPAKLEDSAVYLCASSLDGGLKDSYEQYFGPGTRLTVT.

This chain joins TRBV11-2 and TRBJ1-2; D perhaps matches TRBD1 (5 bases). Germline CDR1 reads SGHAT; CDR2 reads FQNNGV. Trimming took off 1 base at V and 4 bases at J, with 10 bases between the two ends. The CDR3 consists of 14 residues. The CDR3 coding sequence is TGTGCCAGCAGCTTAGCCCAGGGTGTCTATGGCTACACCTTC. Translated, it gives CASSLAQGVYGYTF. The full variable domain, in which reference TRBV11-2 and TRBJ1-2 provide the parts outside the CDR3, is EAGVAQSPRYKIIEKRQSVAFWCNPISGHATLYWYQQILGQGPKLLIQFQNNGVVDDSQLPKDRFSAERLKGVDSTLKIQPAKLEDSAVYLCASSLAQGVYGYTFGSGTRLTVV.

The chain has TRBV5-6 and TRBJ2-2, with 7 bases aligning to TRBD1. Germline V gene sequence: CDR1 SGHDT, CDR2 YYEEEE. This CDR3 has 14 residues. V trimming: 4 bases; J trimming: 14 bases; junction bases outside the gene matches: 14. In DNA, the CDR3 is TGTGCCAGCAGCACGGACAGGCCCGACAAAGCCCTGTTTTTT. Amino acid sequence: CASSTDRPDKALFF.

V usage is TRBV7-9 and J usage is TRBJ1-1, with D uncertain. V lost 5 bases and J 0 bases, leaving 13 bases between the germline ends. This CDR3 comprises 15 residues. Germline lookup yields CDR1 SEHNR and CDR2 FQNEAQ (reference sequence). The DNA of the CDR3 is TGTGCCAGCAGCCGCCCGTGGGGAGTGAACACTGAAGCTTTCTTT. The encoded protein is CASSRPWGVNTEAFF.

CDR3 DNA sequence: TGCGCCAGCAGCTCAGGACTAGCGGTAACCTTTCAAGGAGAGACCCAGTACTTC. It specifies CASSSGLAVTFQGETQYF. The chain uses TRBV5-1 and TRBJ2-5, with 10 bases that match TRBD2. Germline CDR1 is SGHRS and CDR2 is YFSETQ. V lost 3 bases and J lost 4; bases outside the gene matches: 15. This CDR3 has 18 residues.

This sequence joins TRBV5-1 and TRBJ1-3; D is perhaps TRBD1 (6 bases). The V gene's germline CDR1 is SGHRS and CDR2 YFSETQ. Trimming shortened V by 3 bases and J by 0 bases, and 19 bases separated the two germline ends. The CDR3 runs to 18 residues. The CDR3 region is CASSSGRTEGPSGNTIYF. As DNA, the CDR3 is TGCGCCAGCAGCTCAGGCCGGACAGAGGGCCCCTCTGGAAACACCATATATTTT.

The chain combines TRBV6-5 with TRBJ2-5, with TRBD2 matching over 14 bases. The CDR3 covers 16 residues. Germline CDR1 and CDR2: MNHEY and SVGAGI. The V gene end was trimmed by 4 bases and the J gene end by 2 bases; junction bases not matched to a gene: 3. Here the CDR3 reads CASSWTSGGRQETQYF. CDR3 DNA sequence: TGTGCCAGCAGTTGGACTAGCGGGGGGAGACAAGAGACCCAGTACTTC.

This sequence joins TRBV7-6 and TRBJ1-6, with D tentatively TRBD1 (6 bases). Germline V lookup: CDR1 SGHVS, CDR2 FNYEAQ. The CDR3 contains 13 residues. The ends were cut back, 5 bases at V and 10 bases at J, with 12 bases in the middle. The CDR3 nucleotides are TGTGCCAGCAGCCGACAGGAAGGATCACCCCTCCACTTT. Encoded protein: CASSRQEGSPLHF.

The CDR3 protein is CASSLVGGSSYEQYF. The CDR3 nucleotides are TGTGCCAGCAGCTTGGTGGGGGGTTCCTCCTACGAGCAGTACTTC. The chain joins TRBV5-4 to TRBJ2-7; D possibly corresponds to TRBD2 (6 bases). Deletions cut 0 bases from V and 0 bases from J, with 10 bases between. The CDR3 extends over 15 amino acids. The germline V gene has CDR1 SGHNT and CDR2 YYREEE (reference sequence).

The rearrangement uses TRBV18 and TRBJ1-6; the D gene is possibly TRBD1 (6 bases). CDR3 length: 14 residues. Germline CDR1 and CDR2: KGHSH and LQKENI. Trimming left V 6 bases short and J 5 bases short, with 11 bases between. CDR3 sequence (DNA): TGTGCCAGCTCCCATGACAGGAATAATTCACCCCTCCACTTT. Protein product: CASSHDRNNSPLHF.

This clone was detected a few times. The chain employs TRBV19 and TRBJ1-5; possible D gene TRBD1, 6 bases. There are 15 residues in the CDR3. The germline V and J ends were trimmed by 0 bases and 6 bases, with 12 bases remaining between them. Germline V gene lookup returns CDR1 LNHDA and CDR2 SQIVND (reference sequence). The CDR3 DNA is TGTGCCAGTAGTATAGATCGAGGACAGAGTCAGCCCCAGCATTTT. Translating it yields CASSIDRGQSQPQHF.

The J gene is TRBJ2-3, the V gene TRBV4-3, with D perhaps matching TRBD1 (5 bases). This CDR3 is built from 17 residues. V gave up 0 bases and J gave up 0 bases, with 13 bases separating them. In germline, CDR1 is LGHNA, CDR2 YSLEER. The CDR3 spells CASSQEPARDSTDTQYF. CDR3 coding DNA: TGCGCCAGCAGCCAAGAACCCGCCAGGGATAGCACAGATACGCAGTATTTT.

The V call is TRBV2, the J call TRBJ1-2, with D possibly being TRBD1 (5 bases). The CDR3 covers 14 residues. Trimming shortened V by 1 base and J by 4 bases, and 10 bases separated the two germline ends. CDR1 and CDR2 from the germline V gene are SNHLY and FYNNEI. CDR3 amino acids: CASSEDRRGYGYTF. The DNA of the CDR3 is TGTGCCAGCAGTGAAGACCGAAGGGGCTATGGCTACACCTTC.

The chain employs TRBV2 and TRBJ2-7; possible D gene TRBD1, 6 bases. The CDR3 has 13 amino acids. Germline values: CDR1 SNHLY, CDR2 FYNNEI. The germline V and J ends were trimmed by 8 bases and 4 bases, with 15 bases remaining between them. The CDR3 region has the DNA TGTGCCAGCTTGGGGACACCCCAATACGAGCAGTACTTC. This gives the protein CASLGTPQYEQYF.

J is TRBJ2-3 and V is TRBV4-3, with TRBD2 matching over 9 bases. The CDR3 is 16 residues long. Germline CDR1 and CDR2: LGHNA and YSLEER. J gave up 6 bases and V 0 bases, and 7 bases lay outside the gene matches. The CDR3, as DNA: TGCGCCAGCAGCCAAGAAATCAGCGGGGGGATTGATACGCAGTATTTT. This sequence encodes CASSQEISGGIDTQYF.

The V and J genes are TRBV3-1 (or the pseudogene TRBV3-2) and TRBJ2-7; 8 nucleotides agree with TRBD1. CDR1 is LGHDT, CDR2 YNNKEL, per germline (reference sequence). The CDR3 is 14 amino acids. V lost 2 bases and J lost 4; bases outside the gene matches: 4. In DNA, the CDR3 is TGTGCCAGCAGCCAACTCAGGGGGCCGTACGAGCAGTACTTC. It translates to CASSQLRGPYEQYF.

The chain links TRBV6-5 to TRBJ1-1; D gene uncertain. The germline V gene has CDR1 MNHEY and CDR2 SVGAGI. The V end was cut by 4 bases, the J end by 4 bases, with 10 bases between. This CDR3 has 13 amino acids. CDR3 amino acids: CASSSSRGTEAFF. In nucleotides, the CDR3 is TGTGCCAGCAGTTCCTCTCGGGGCACTGAAGCTTTCTTT.

The V and J genes are TRBV6-2 or TRBV6-3 and TRBJ2-6, with no clear D. Germline CDR1 reads MNHEY; CDR2 reads SVGEGT. Trimming stripped 6 bases from V and 4 bases from J, with 13 bases between. CDR3 length equals 15 residues. Written as DNA, the CDR3 is TGTGCCAGCAGCTCACCATGGGCAGGGGCCAACGTCCTGACTTTC. Translating it yields CASSSPWAGANVLTF.

V and J are TRBV27 and TRBJ1-4; possibly TRBD1 for D (5 bases). The CDR3 extends over 15 amino acids. Germline CDR1 MNHEY, CDR2 SMNVEV (reference sequence). V dropped 5 bases and J dropped 7 bases, with 17 bases sitting between them. CDR3 in amino acids: CASSPLNQGFEKLFF. The CDR3 bases are TGTGCCAGCAGTCCCCTTAACCAGGGATTTGAAAAACTGTTTTTT.

V is TRBV7-2 and J is TRBJ2-1; 7 bases are a match to TRBD1. The CDR3 is 15 residues long. Germline V gene lookup returns CDR1 SGHTA and CDR2 FQGNSA. V was clipped by 2 bases and J by 2 bases; unmatched bases: 3. The CDR3 region has the DNA TGTGCCAGCAGCTTAAGCACAGGGGCCTACAATGAGCAGTTCTTC. Its translation is CASSLSTGAYNEQFF.

The chain employs TRBV18 and TRBJ2-3; unclear D gene. CDR1 KGHSH and CDR2 LQKENI come from the germline V gene. CDR3 size: 13 residues. Between the trimmed V and J ends, which lost 3 bases and 0 bases, there was a span of 4 bases. The DNA for the CDR3 is TGTGCCAGCTCACCCCCTAGCACAGATACGCAGTATTTT. Amino acids: CASSPPSTDTQYF.

The chain links TRBV7-3 to TRBJ2-7; TRBD2 might be the D (5 bases). V was shortened by 0 bases and J by 4 bases, with 10 bases between the two germline ends. Germline loops: CDR1 SGHTA, CDR2 FQGTGA. This CDR3 is 14 amino acids long. CDR3 sequence: CASSLTGSGYEQYF. In DNA, the CDR3 is TGTGCCAGCAGCTTAACCGGCAGCGGTTACGAGCAGTACTTC.

The genes are TRBV6-5 and TRBJ2-7; weak D call: TRBD1 (6 bases). V was clipped by 1 base and J by 2 bases, with 9 bases between them. Germline lookup yields CDR1 MNHEY and CDR2 SVGAGI. The CDR3 has 14 residues. The CDR3 region is CASSYLQGPYEQYF. As DNA, the CDR3 is TGTGCCAGCAGTTACTTACAGGGTCCCTACGAGCAGTACTTC.